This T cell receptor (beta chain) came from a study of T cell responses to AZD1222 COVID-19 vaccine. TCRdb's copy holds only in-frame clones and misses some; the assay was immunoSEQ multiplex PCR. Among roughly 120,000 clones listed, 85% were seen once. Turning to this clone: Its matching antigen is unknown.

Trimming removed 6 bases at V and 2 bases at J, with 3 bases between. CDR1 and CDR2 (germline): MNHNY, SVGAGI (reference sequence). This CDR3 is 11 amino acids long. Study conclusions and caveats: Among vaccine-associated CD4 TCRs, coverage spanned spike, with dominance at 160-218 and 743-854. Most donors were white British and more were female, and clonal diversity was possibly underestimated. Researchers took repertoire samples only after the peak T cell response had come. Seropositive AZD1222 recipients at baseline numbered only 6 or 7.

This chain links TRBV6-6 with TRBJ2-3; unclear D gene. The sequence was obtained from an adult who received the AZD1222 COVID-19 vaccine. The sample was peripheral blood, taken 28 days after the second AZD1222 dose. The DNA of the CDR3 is TGTGCCAGCAGCCTCACAGATACGCAGTATTTT. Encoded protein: CASSLTDTQYF.